Reported below is one T cell receptor (beta chain). Its antigen is undetermined. Each patient went into thyroid surgery without having received any treatment. Under the authors' procedure: The study built a papillary thyroid cancer distant-metastasis classifier from CDR3 differences across clinicopathological groups. TCRdb re-analyzed the PCR reads through MiXCR. The authors' filters were not applied to this entry. The table records some 33,000 clones, over 14% of them present only once. This entry belongs to a study of metastatic and nonmetastatic thyroid tumors. Study-wide context: Repertoire comparisons spanned blood and tumor or nodule tissue from malignant and benign thyroid patients.

Broader study findings: Reported TCR beta diversity, measured in blood and tumor, was significantly higher for malignant thyroid tumors than for benign nodules.

CDR1 SGHAT and CDR2 FQNNGV come from the germline V gene. The length of the CDR3 is 15 residues. V was cut by 5 bases and J by 6 bases, with 20 bases left in between. The V gene is TRBV11-2, the J gene TRBJ2-7, with a tentative D call TRBD2 (6 bases). Sequenced material: blood. This TCR was sampled from a male donor with papillary thyroid cancer or a benign thyroid nodule (not recorded which). Some clones in this sample may be carry-over from other donors' samples. The CDR3 DNA is TGTGCCAGCAGCCCCCGGAGGAGGGCGATGGGCGAGCAGTACTTC. Translating gives CASSPRRRAMGEQYF.